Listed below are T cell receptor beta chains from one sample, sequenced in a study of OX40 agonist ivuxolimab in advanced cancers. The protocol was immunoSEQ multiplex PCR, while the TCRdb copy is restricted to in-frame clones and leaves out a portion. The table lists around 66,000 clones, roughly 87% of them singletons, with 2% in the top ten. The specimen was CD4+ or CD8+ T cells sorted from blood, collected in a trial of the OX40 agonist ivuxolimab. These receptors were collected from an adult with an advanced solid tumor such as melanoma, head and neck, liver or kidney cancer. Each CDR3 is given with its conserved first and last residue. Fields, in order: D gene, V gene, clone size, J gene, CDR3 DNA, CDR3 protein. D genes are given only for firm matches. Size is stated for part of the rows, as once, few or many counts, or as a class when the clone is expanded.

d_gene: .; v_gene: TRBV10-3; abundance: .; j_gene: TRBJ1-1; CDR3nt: TGTGCCATCAGTGAGGACGGAAAGAACACTGAAGCTTTCTTT; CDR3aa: CAISEDGKNTEAFF
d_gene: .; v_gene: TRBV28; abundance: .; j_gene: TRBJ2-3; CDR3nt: TGTGCCAGCAGCAGAGCAGATACGCAGTATTTT; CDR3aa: CASSRADTQYF
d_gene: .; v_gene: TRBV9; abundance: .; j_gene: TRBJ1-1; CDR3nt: TGTGCCAGCAGCGTAAGCGGGGGCACTGAAGCTTTCTTT; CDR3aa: CASSVSGGTEAFF
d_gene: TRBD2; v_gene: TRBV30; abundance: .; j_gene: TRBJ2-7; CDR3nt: TGTGCCTGGACAGCGGGGAGATACGAGCAGTACTTC; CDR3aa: CAWTAGRYEQYF
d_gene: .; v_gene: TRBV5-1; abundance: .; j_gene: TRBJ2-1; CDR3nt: TGCGCCAGCAGCTTGGCGGACAGATTTTCCTACAATGAGCAGTTCTTC; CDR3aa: CASSLADRFSYNEQFF
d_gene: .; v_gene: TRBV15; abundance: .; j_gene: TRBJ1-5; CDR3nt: TGTGCCACCAGCAGAACAGGGTTTACTCAGCCCCAGCATTTT; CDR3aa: CATSRTGFTQPQHF
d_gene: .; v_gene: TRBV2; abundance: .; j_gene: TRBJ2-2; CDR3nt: TGTGCCAGAGGGTCCGGGACGACGAACACCGGGGAGCTGTTTTTT; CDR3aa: CARGSGTTNTGELFF
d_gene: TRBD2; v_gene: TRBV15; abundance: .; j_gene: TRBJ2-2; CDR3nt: TGTGCCACCAGCAGTAGCGGGAGGGCGAACACCGGGGAGCTGTTTTTT; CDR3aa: CATSSSGRANTGELFF
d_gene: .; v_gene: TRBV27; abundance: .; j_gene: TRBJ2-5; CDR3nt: TGTGCCAGCAGTTTCCAGTTTCAAGAGACCCAGTACTTC; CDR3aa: CASSFQFQETQYF
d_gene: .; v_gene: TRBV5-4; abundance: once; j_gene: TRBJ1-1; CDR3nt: TGTGCCAGCAGCTTGAACGGAATGAACACTGAAGCTTTCTTT; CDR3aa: CASSLNGMNTEAFF
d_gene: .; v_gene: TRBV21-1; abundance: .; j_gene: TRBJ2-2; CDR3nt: TGTGCCAGCAGCAAATGTGGGTGGTGGCCCGACACCGGGGAGCTGTTTTTT; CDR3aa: CASSKCGWWPDTGELFF
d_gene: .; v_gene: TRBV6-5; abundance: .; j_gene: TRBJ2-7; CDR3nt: TGTGCCAGCAGTTATCGGACGACTGCGGCCTACGAGCAGTACTTC; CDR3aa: CASSYRTTAAYEQYF
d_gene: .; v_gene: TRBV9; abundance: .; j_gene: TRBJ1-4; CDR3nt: TGTGCCAGCAGCCCCCTCTCACAGGCAACTAATGAAAAACTGTTTTTT; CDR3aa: CASSPLSQATNEKLFF
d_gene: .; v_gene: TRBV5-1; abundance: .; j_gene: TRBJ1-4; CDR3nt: TGCGCCAGCAGCTCGGACGGATCGTCAACTAATGAAAAACTGTTTTTT; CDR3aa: CASSSDGSSTNEKLFF
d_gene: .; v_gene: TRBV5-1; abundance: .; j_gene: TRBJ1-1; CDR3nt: TGCGCCAGCAGCTCGAACAGGGATCTTACCACTGAAGCTTTCTTT; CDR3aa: CASSSNRDLTTEAFF
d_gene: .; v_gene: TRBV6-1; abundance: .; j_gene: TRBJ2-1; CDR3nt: TGTGCCAGCAGTGGGAGAAGTGAGCAGTTCTTC; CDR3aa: CASSGRSEQFF
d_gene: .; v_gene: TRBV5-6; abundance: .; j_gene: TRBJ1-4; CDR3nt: TGTGCCAGCAGCTTGGTGGCGGTTTCAACTAATGAAAAACTGTTTTTT; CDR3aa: CASSLVAVSTNEKLFF
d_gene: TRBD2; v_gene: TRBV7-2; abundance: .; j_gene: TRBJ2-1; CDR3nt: TGTGCCAGCAGCTTAGCGCTAGCGGGAGTTCGTGATGAGCAGTTCTTC; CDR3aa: CASSLALAGVRDEQFF
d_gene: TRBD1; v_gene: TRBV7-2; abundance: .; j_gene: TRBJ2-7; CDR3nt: TGTGCCAGCAGCTACCGGGACAGCCTAGAGCAGTACTTC; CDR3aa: CASSYRDSLEQYF
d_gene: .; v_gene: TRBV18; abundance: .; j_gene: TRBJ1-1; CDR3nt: TGTGCCAGCTCACCCCTGGAGTCGAACACTGAAGCTTTCTTT; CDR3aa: CASSPLESNTEAFF
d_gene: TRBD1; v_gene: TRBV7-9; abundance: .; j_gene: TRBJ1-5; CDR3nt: TGTGCCAGCAGCTTAGCGGGACAGGGCGGTCAGCCCCAGCATTTT; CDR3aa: CASSLAGQGGQPQHF
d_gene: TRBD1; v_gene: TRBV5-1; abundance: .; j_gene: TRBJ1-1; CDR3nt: TGCGCCAGCAGTCGGGACAGCCAGGAGCGTGAAGCTTTCTTT; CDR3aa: CASSRDSQEREAFF
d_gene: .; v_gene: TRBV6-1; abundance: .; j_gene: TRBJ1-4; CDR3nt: TGTGCCAGCACGCCGGGACCCCAAAATGAAAAACTGTTTTTT; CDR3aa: CASTPGPQNEKLFF
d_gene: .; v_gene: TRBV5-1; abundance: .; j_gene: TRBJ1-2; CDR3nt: TGCGCCAGCAGCTTGCAGGGTGAGACTAACTATGGCTACACCTTC; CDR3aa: CASSLQGETNYGYTF
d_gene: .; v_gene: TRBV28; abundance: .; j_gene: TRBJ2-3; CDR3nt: TGTGCCAGCAGTTTATATGGGGCCGTTGCAGATACGCAGTATTTT; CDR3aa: CASSLYGAVADTQYF
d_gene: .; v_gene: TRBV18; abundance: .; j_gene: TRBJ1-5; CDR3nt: TGTGCCAGCTCACGGGACGGTGGCAATCAGCCCCAGCATTTT; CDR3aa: CASSRDGGNQPQHF
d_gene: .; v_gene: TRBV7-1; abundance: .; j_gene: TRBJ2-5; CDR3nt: TGTGCCAGCAGCTTAGTACGCCAAGAGACCCAGTACTTC; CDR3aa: CASSLVRQETQYF
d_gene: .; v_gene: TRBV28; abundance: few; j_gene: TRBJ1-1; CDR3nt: TGTGCCAGCAGCTCCTTCTGGAACACTGAAGCTTTCTTT; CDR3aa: CASSSFWNTEAFF
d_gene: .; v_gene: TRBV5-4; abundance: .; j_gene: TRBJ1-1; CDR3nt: TGTGCCAGCAGCGGTGGATGGGGCTTGAACACTGAAGCTTTCTTT; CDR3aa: CASSGGWGLNTEAFF
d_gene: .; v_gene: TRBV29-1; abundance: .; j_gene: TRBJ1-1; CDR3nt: TGCAGCGTTGAAGTGGGAGGTGTGGGCACTGAAGCTTTCTTT; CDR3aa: CSVEVGGVGTEAFF
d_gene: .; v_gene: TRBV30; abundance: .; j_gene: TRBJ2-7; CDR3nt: TGTGCCTGGAGTGTACTACGCCCCAGGCAGCATAACTCCTACGAGCAGTACTTC; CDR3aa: CAWSVLRPRQHNSYEQYF
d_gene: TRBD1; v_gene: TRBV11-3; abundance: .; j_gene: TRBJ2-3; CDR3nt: TGTGCCAGCAGCTTAGCCGGGACAGGGGCGGGAAGTCGCACAGATACGCAGTATTTT; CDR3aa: CASSLAGTGAGSRTDTQYF
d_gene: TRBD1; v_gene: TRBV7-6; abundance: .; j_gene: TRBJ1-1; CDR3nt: TGTGCCAGCAGCCTCCAGAATGCAGGGGGCACTGAAGCTTTCTTT; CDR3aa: CASSLQNAGGTEAFF
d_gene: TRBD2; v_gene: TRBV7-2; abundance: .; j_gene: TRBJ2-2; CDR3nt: TGTGCCACCCTGTCAGAAACTAGCGTCCTCACCGGGGAGCTGTTTTTT; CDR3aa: CATLSETSVLTGELFF
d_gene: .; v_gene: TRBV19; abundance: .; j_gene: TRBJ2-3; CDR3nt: TGTGCCAGTACCGATTCGGGGGTTACAGATACGCAGTATTTT; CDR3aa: CASTDSGVTDTQYF
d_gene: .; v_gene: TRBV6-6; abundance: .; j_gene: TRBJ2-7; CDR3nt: TGTGCCAGCAGTTTAGACACCTCCTACGAGCAGTACTTC; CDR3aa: CASSLDTSYEQYF
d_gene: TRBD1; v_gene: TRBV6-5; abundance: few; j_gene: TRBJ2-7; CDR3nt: TGTGCCAGCAGTCCACTTGACAGGGACTACGAGCAGTACTTC; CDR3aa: CASSPLDRDYEQYF
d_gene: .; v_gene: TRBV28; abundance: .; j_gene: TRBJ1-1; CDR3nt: TGTGCCAGCAGTTCCCGGGCTGAGTACACTGAAGCTTTCTTT; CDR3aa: CASSSRAEYTEAFF
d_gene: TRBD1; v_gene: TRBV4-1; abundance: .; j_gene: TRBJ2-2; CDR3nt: TGCGCCAGCAGCTTCAGAGGGCTGCCAGGGGGAAACACCGGGGAGCTGTTTTTT; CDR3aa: CASSFRGLPGGNTGELFF
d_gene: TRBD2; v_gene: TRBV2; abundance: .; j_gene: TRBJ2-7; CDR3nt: TGTGCCAGCAGTGAAAGGGCTAGCGGGAAGGGTGAGCAGTACTTC; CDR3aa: CASSERASGKGEQYF
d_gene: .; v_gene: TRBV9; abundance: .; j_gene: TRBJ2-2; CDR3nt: TGTGCCAGCAGCGCATGGGAGACCACCGGGGAGCTGTTTTTT; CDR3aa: CASSAWETTGELFF
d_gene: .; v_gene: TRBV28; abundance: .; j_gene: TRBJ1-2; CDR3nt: TGTGCCAGCGGCGGTCGCTACGGCTACACCTTC; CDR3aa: CASGGRYGYTF
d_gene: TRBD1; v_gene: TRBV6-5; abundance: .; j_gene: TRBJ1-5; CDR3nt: TGTGCCAGCAGTTCCCGACAGGGCGCAAATCAGCCCCAGCATTTT; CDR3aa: CASSSRQGANQPQHF
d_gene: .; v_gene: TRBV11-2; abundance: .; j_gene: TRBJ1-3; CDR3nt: TGTGCCAGCAGCTTGACAGGCTCTGGAAACACCATATATTTT; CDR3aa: CASSLTGSGNTIYF
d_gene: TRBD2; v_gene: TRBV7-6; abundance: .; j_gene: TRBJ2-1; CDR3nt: TGTGCCAGCAGCTCTTCCGGGACTAGCGGGAGCCGTGAGCAGTTCTTC; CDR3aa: CASSSSGTSGSREQFF
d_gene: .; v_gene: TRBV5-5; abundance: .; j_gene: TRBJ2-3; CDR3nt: TGTGCCACTACCCCGGACCCGGCAGGGGATACGCAGTATTTT; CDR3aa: CATTPDPAGDTQYF
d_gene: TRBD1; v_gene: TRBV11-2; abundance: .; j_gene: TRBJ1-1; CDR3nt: TGTGCCAGCAGCTTTAGGACAGGGTTTGAAGCTTTCTTT; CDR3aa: CASSFRTGFEAFF
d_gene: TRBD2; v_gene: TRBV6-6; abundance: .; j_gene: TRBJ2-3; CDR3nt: TGTGCCGGAGCGCGCGGGGGGGCAGCAGATACGCAGTATTTT; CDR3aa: CAGARGGAADTQYF
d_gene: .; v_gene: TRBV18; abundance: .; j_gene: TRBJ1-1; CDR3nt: TGTGCCAGCTCAACGCAGGTGAACACTGAAGCTTTCTTT; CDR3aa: CASSTQVNTEAFF
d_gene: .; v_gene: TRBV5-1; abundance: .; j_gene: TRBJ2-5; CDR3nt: TGCGCCAGCAGCTTGGGACAGAATAAACAAGAGACCCAGTACTTC; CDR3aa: CASSLGQNKQETQYF
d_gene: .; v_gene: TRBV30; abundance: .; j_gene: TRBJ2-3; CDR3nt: TGTGCCGGGGGCTTGACAGCCGGCACAGATACGCAGTATTTT; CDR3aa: CAGGLTAGTDTQYF
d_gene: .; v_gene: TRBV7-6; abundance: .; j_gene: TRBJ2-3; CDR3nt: TGTGCCAGCAGTCCTCTAACCGGGCCCAGCGGATCTACGCAGTATTTT; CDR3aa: CASSPLTGPSGSTQYF
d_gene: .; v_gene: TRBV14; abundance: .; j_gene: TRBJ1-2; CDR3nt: TGTGCCAGCAGCCAAGCCAGAGCTAGAGGGGGCTACACCTTC; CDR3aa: CASSQARARGGYTF
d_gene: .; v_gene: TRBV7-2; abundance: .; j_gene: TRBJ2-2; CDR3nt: TGTGCCAGCAGCTTAGGATCGGGCCCGGAGCTGTTTTTT; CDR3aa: CASSLGSGPELFF
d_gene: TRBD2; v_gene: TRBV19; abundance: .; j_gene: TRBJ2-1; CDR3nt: TGTGCCAGTAGCCCGACCTCATTCGTCGGGGGGGTGGAGAATGAGCAGTTCTTC; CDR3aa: CASSPTSFVGGVENEQFF
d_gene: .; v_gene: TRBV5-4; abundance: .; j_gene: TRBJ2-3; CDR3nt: TGTGCCAGCAGTCGGCCAGCCGGAACAGATACGCAGTATTTT; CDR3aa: CASSRPAGTDTQYF
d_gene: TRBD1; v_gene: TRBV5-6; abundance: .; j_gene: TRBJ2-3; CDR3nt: TGTGCCAGCAGCTTGGGACAGGGGGTCACAGATACGCAGTATTTT; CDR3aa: CASSLGQGVTDTQYF
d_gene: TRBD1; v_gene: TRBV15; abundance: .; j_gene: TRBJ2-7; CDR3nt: TGTGCCACCAGCAGGGGGGACAGGGGAACCTACGAGCAGTACTTC; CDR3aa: CATSRGDRGTYEQYF
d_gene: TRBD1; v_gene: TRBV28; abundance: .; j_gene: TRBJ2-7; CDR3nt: TGTGCCAGCAGATCTGGACAGGGAGGAACCTACGAGCAGTACTTC; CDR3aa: CASRSGQGGTYEQYF
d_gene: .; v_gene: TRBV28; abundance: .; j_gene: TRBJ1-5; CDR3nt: TGTGCCAGCCGGCGTATGGGGGGCCAGCCCCAGCATTTT; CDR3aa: CASRRMGGQPQHF